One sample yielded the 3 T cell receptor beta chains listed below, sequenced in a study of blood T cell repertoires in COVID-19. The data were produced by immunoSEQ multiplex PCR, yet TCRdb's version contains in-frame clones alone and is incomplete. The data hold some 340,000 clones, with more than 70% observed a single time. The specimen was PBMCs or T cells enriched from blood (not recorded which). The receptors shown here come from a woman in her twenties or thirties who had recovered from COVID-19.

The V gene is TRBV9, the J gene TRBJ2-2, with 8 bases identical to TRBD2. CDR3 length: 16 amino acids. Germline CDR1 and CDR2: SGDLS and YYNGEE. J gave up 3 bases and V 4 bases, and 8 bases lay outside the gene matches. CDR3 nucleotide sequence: TGTGCCAGCAGCTCCAGCAGCGGGGGATACACCGGGGAGCTGTTTTTT. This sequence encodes CASSSSSGGYTGELFF.

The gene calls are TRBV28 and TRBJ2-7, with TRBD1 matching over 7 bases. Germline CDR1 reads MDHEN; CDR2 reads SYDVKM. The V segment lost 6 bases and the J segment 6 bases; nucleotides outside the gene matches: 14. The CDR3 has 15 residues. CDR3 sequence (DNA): TGTGCCAGCAGGTTTCTCGACAGGGAAAAAGGCGAGCAGTACTTC. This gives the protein CASRFLDREKGEQYF.

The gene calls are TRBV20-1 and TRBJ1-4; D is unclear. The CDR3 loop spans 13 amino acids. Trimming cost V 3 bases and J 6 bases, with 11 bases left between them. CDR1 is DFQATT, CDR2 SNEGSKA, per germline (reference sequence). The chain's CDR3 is CSASVGIDEKLFF. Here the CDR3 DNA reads TGCAGTGCTAGTGTCGGGATCGATGAAAAACTGTTTTTT.